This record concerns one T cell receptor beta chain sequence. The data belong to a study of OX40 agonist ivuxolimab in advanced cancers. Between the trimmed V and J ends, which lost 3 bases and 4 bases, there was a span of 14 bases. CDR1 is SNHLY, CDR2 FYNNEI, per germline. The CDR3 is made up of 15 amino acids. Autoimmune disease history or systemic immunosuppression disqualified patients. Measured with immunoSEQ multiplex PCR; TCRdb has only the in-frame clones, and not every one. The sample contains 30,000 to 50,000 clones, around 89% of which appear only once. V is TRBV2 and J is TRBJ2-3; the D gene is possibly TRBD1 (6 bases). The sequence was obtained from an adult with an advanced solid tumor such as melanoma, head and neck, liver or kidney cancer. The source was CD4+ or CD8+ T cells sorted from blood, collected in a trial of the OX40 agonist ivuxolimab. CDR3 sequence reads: CASSDPGQGADTQYF. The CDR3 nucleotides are TGTGCCAGCAGTGATCCGGGACAAGGAGCAGATACGCAGTATTTT.